This passage covers 24 T cell receptor beta chains from one sample sequenced in a study of Ad26.COV2.S vaccination and SARS-CoV-2 variants. Treatment of the sample: approximately 18 received Ad26.COV2.S at low or high dose, single or two shots; 5 received placebo; per-sample allocation not given. Day 63 after the first vaccine or placebo injection was the time point for sampling. Libraries were prepared by immunoSEQ multiplex PCR; TCRdb keeps only in-frame clonotypes and omits some of them. The sample lists hundreds of thousands of clones; more than 70% were seen once. The sample consisted of peripheral blood, taken in a trial of Ad26.COV2.S vaccine versus placebo. These receptors were collected from a person between 18 and 59 years old who received the Ad26.COV2.S COVID-19 vaccine or a placebo.

This sequence joins TRBV13 and TRBJ2-1; TRBD1 might be the D (6 bases). This CDR3 region has 13 residues. The germline V gene encodes CDR1 PRHDT and CDR2 FYEKMQ (reference sequence). The V end was cut by 5 bases, the J end by 4 bases, with 9 bases between. The CDR3 sequence: CASSPTGYNEQFF. Written as DNA, the CDR3 is TGTGCCAGCAGCCCGACAGGTTACAATGAGCAGTTCTTC.

This clone has only one observation. The chain is built from TRBV14 and TRBJ2-7, with D unresolved. V was shortened by 0 bases and J by 11 bases, with 14 bases between the two germline ends. The CDR3 length is 13 residues. Germline V lookup: CDR1 SGHDN, CDR2 FVKESK. The DNA of the CDR3 is TGTGCCAGCAGCCAAGACATCTTCACTTTGGAGTACTTC. Amino acids: CASSQDIFTLEYF.

This chain uses TRBV5-1 with TRBJ2-7; possibly TRBD1 or TRBD2 for D (5 bases each). Germline V CDR1 and CDR2: SGHRS, YFSETQ. V lost 4 bases and J lost 5, with 16 bases in between. CDR3 length equals 14 residues. CDR3 in DNA: TGCGCCAGCAGCCCTCTCGGGGCCCCTGACGAGCAGTACTTC. Its translation: CASSPLGAPDEQYF.

V is TRBV6-5 and J is TRBJ2-5; the D gene is possibly TRBD2 (6 bases). The germline gives CDR1 MNHEY, CDR2 SVGAGI. This CDR3 comprises 14 residues. V gave up 7 bases and J gave up 1 base, with 13 bases separating them. This CDR3 reads CASNKPGLQETQYF. CDR3 sequence (DNA): TGTGCCAGCAACAAACCGGGACTCCAAGAGACCCAGTACTTC.

The chain couples TRBV9 to TRBJ1-1; no clear D gene. Trimming took off 4 bases at V and 0 bases at J, with 7 bases between the two ends. Germline V gene data show CDR1 as SGDLS and CDR2 as YYNGEE. The CDR3 is 13 residues long. CDR3 nucleotide sequence: TGTGCCAGCAGCCGGGAACTGAACACTGAAGCTTTCTTT. It yields the protein CASSRELNTEAFF.

The V and J genes are TRBV20-1 and TRBJ2-4; 7 bases fit TRBD1. V lost 3 bases and J lost 7; bases outside the gene matches: 6. Germline CDR1 DFQATT, CDR2 SNEGSKA (reference sequence). CDR3 size: 13 residues. The CDR3 loop is CSASGQVRNIQYF. The CDR3 nucleotides are TGCAGTGCTAGTGGACAGGTGAGGAACATTCAGTACTTC.

The chain carries TRBV5-4 and TRBJ1-1, with unresolved D. V was shortened by 6 bases and J by 1 base, with 7 bases between the two germline ends. Germline V lookup: CDR1 SGHNT, CDR2 YYREEE (reference sequence). This CDR3 has 12 residues. The CDR3 DNA sequence: TGTGCCAGCATGGGATGGAACACTGAAGCTTTCTTT. Protein product: CASMGWNTEAFF.

The chain employs TRBV7-9 and TRBJ2-2; 9 bases are a match to TRBD1. The CDR3 has 15 amino acids. Germline V gives CDR1 SEHNR, CDR2 FQNEAQ (reference sequence). The ends lost 6 bases at V and 6 bases at J; junction bases unmatched: 8. This chain's CDR3 is CASSFGTGIPGELFF. The CDR3 region has the DNA TGTGCCAGCAGTTTCGGGACAGGGATCCCCGGGGAGCTGTTTTTT.

This sequence joins TRBV2 and TRBJ2-7; TRBD1 aligns across 11 bases. Germline-derived CDR1 and CDR2 are SNHLY and FYNNEI. The CDR3 extends over 14 amino acids. V was pared by 6 bases and J by 5 bases, with 6 bases of the junction left unmatched. This CDR3 is CASSQGQGEHEQYF. The CDR3 DNA sequence: TGTGCCAGCAGCCAGGGACAGGGGGAACACGAGCAGTACTTC.

The chain has TRBV9 and TRBJ2-1; 16 nucleotides match TRBD2. The V and J ends lost 4 bases and 0 bases, in that order; junction bases with no gene match: 7. Germline V CDR1 and CDR2: SGDLS, YYNGEE. The CDR3 loop spans 19 amino acids. The CDR3 nucleotides are TGTGCCAGCAGCCGGACGGGACTAGCGGGGGGGCTCTCCTACAATGAGCAGTTCTTC. This codes for CASSRTGLAGGLSYNEQFF.

The chain combines TRBV27 with TRBJ2-3; 9 nucleotides agree with TRBD2. Germline V gene sequence: CDR1 MNHEY, CDR2 SMNVEV (reference sequence). The CDR3 extends over 17 amino acids. V shed 7 bases, J shed 3 bases, and the junction held 14 bases outside the gene matches. CDR3: CASKAGGRGTSTDTQYF. The CDR3 DNA follows: TGTGCCAGCAAAGCGGGAGGTAGGGGGACTTCGACAGATACGCAGTATTTT.

The chain is built from TRBV19 and TRBJ2-6, with D possibly matching TRBD1 (5 bases). CDR3 length: 14 amino acids. Trimming stripped 7 bases from V and 4 bases from J, with 11 bases between. Germline V gene lookup returns CDR1 LNHDA and CDR2 SQIVND (reference sequence). The CDR3 DNA reads TGTGCCAGTACCATGGGGCAGGGGGCCAACGTCCTGACTTTC. Its protein is CASTMGQGANVLTF.

This clone was detected once. The CDR3 DNA reads TGCGCCAGCAGCTCCAACCCGGGATACACCCAGAACGCTTTCTTT. Protein product: CASSSNPGYTQNAFF. The rearrangement links TRBV5-1 to TRBJ1-1; D unresolved. Per germline, CDR1 SGHRS and CDR2 YFSETQ. CDR3 size: 15 residues. The germline V and J ends were trimmed by 3 bases and 11 bases, with 23 bases remaining between them.

The CDR3 sequence is CASSKWGLAGDEQFF. DNA of the CDR3: TGTGCCAGCAGCAAATGGGGACTAGCGGGGGATGAGCAGTTCTTC. This rearrangement joins TRBV21-1 to TRBJ2-1; TRBD2, the table's D call, lacks a check against the DNA. TRBV21-1 is a pseudogene segment. This CDR3 is built from 15 residues.

The gene calls are TRBV10-3 and TRBJ1-2; possible D gene TRBD1, 5 bases. The V end was cut by 11 bases, the J end by 2 bases, with 15 bases between. The CDR3 runs 13 residues. Germline CDR1 ENHRY, CDR2 SYGVKD. The CDR3 is CASRDGGNYGYTF. The CDR3 DNA follows: TGTGCCTCGAGGGACGGGGGAAACTATGGCTACACCTTC.

The V and J genes are TRBV27 and TRBJ1-2, with D maybe TRBD1 (5 bases). This CDR3 comprises 15 residues. CDR1 is MNHEY, CDR2 SMNVEV, per germline (reference sequence). V was clipped by 2 bases and J by 2 bases, with 12 bases between them. CDR3 sequence reads: CASSLRQGLNYGYTF. The CDR3, as DNA: TGTGCCAGCAGTTTAAGGCAGGGCCTCAACTATGGCTACACCTTC.

This clone was detected only a few times. This CDR3 is CASSLGRDGYEQYF. CDR3 nucleotide sequence: TGTGCCAGCAGCTTAGGTCGGGACGGCTACGAGCAGTACTTC. V and J are TRBV11-2 and TRBJ2-7; the D gene could be TRBD1 or TRBD2 (5 bases each). The V gene's germline CDR1 is SGHAT and CDR2 FQNNGV. Deletions cut 1 base from V and 3 bases from J, with 10 bases between. CDR3 size: 14 residues.

The chain links TRBV7-9 to TRBJ2-5; TRBD1 is a possible D gene (6 bases). The V gene lost 1 base and the J gene lost 1 base, with 7 bases spanning the gap. The CDR3 has 14 amino acids. Germline V lookup: CDR1 SEHNR, CDR2 FQNEAQ (reference sequence). This CDR3 is CASSLGDIQETQYF. CDR3 bases: TGTGCCAGCAGCTTAGGGGACATCCAAGAGACCCAGTACTTC.

In nucleotides, the CDR3 is TGTGCCAGCAGCCATCCCCTTGCGGCAGGGGAATCCGGGGAGCTGTTTTTT. Translating it yields CASSHPLAAGESGELFF. The chain links TRBV3-1 (or the pseudogene TRBV3-2) to TRBJ2-2, with D tentatively TRBD1 (6 bases). Germline CDR1 and CDR2: LGHDT and YNNKEL (reference sequence). With 3 bases removed from V and 6 bases from J, the gap between germline ends came to 20 bases. This CDR3 has 17 residues.

This rearrangement joins TRBV5-1 to TRBJ2-4; 10 nucleotides match TRBD2. Germline V CDR1 and CDR2: SGHRS, YFSETQ. The CDR3 runs 14 residues. Trimming at V came to 0 bases and at J to 8 bases, leaving 2 bases not matched to a gene. The DNA for the CDR3 is TGCGCCAGCAGCTTGGAAACTAGCGGGGACATTCAGTACTTC. It codes for CASSLETSGDIQYF.

The rearrangement joins TRBV3-1 (or the pseudogene TRBV3-2) to TRBJ2-1, with 7 bases lining up with TRBD2. The germline gives CDR1 LGHDT, CDR2 YNNKEL (reference sequence). Unmatched junction bases numbered 8, after V lost 5 bases and J lost 7 bases. This CDR3 contains 14 residues. The CDR3 region is CASSVGLGQNEQFF. The CDR3 DNA reads as TGTGCCAGCAGCGTCGGACTAGGCCAGAATGAGCAGTTCTTC.

The V and J genes are TRBV10-3 and TRBJ2-2; 11 bases align to TRBD2. V shed 6 bases and J 4 bases; nucleotides not matched to a gene: 10. This CDR3 comprises 17 residues. The germline gives CDR1 ENHRY, CDR2 SYGVKD. The CDR3 DNA reads TGTGCCATCAGGAGACTAGCGGGAACCGGGGTCACCGGGGAGCTGTTTTTT. Translation gives CAIRRLAGTGVTGELFF.

The chain uses TRBV6-6 and TRBJ2-7; 7 bases are shared with TRBD2. CDR1 is MNHNY and CDR2 is SVGAGI in the germline V gene (reference sequence). With 0 bases clipped from V and 2 bases from J, the junction kept 4 bases outside the gene matches. The length of the CDR3 is 15 residues. CDR3 residues: CASSYSASGTYEQYF. The CDR3 DNA reads as TGTGCCAGCAGTTACTCGGCTAGCGGAACCTACGAGCAGTACTTC.

V gene TRBV6-5 combines with J gene TRBJ2-5; TRBD2 aligns across 13 bases. V was pared by 6 bases and J by 4 bases, with 2 bases of the junction left unmatched. Germline CDR1 MNHEY, CDR2 SVGAGI. This CDR3 is 14 amino acids long. The CDR3 DNA reads as TGTGCCAGCAGACTAGCGGGGGGGGTAGAGACCCAGTACTTC. Protein product: CASRLAGGVETQYF.